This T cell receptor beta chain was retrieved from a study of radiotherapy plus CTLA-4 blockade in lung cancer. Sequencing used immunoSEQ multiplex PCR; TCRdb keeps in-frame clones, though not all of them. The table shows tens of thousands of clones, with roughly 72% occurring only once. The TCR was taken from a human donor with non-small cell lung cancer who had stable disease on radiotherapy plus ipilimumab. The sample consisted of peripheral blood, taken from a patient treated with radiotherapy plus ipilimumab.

CDR3: CASSALQGASTDTQYF. The CDR3 region has the DNA TGTGCCAGCAGCGCTCTACAGGGGGCGAGCACAGATACGCAGTATTTT. The V and J genes are TRBV9 and TRBJ2-3; 9 bases agree with TRBD1. CDR3 size: 16 residues. Germline V lookup: CDR1 SGDLS, CDR2 YYNGEE. V gave up 3 bases and J gave up 0 bases; unmatched junction bases: 5.